The present T cell receptor beta chain was sequenced within a study of blood T cell repertoires in COVID-19 (dated by TCRdb to about 2020). For the wider study: The collaborator samples originated in the United States, Italy and Spain and spanned the acute and convalescent phases of COVID-19. The prospective study material was composed of cDNA or gDNA derived from T cells, B-cell-depleted T cells, or PBMCs. The dataset comprised deeply sampled blood TCRbeta repertoires from subjects exposed to, actively infected with, or recovered from COVID-19. The repertoires were released in a freely available public database meant as a resource for research on the immune response to SARS-CoV-2. The samples were drawn from the first 160 participants of the ongoing ImmuneRACE study and from some 1,300 subjects provided by 6 global collaborators. The sample metadata nearly always contained a de-identified subject ID, COVID-19 status, age in years and sex. Where available, HLA class I and class II types were taken from metadata supplied by the sample provider and were not determined by assay-based typing.

One collaborating source in Seattle enrolled patients while the patients were actively infected and followed the patients over time throughout the course of disease. Each collaborating institution followed its own protocols to collect whole blood in K2EDTA tubes. Collaborator samples were shipped for TCRbeta analysis as frozen whole blood, isolated PBMCs, or DNA extracted from either sample type. Comments on this clone: What this receptor recognizes is not known. Within one base of it there is no much larger clone, and no base qualities were kept.

Via the germline V gene, CDR1 is MDHEN and CDR2 SYDVKM. The CDR3 spans 17 residues, from the cysteine through the phenylalanine. Of all the DNA, just the CDR3 is kept, 51 bases in frame from base 1. Trimming accounts for 8 bases at V and 3 bases at J, while the number of junction bases matched to no gene is 16. The research as a whole found: The amount of clinical and demographic metadata varied by source and participant and was provided uncurated.

The immunoSEQ Assay, a bias-controlled multiplex PCR, was used to amplify TCRbeta CDR3 regions from genomic DNA. On the authors' methods: Nucleated cell counts per sample were estimated from amplification of reference gene primers within the assay. Sequence reads were collapsed and filtered to measure the absolute abundance of every unique TCRbeta CDR3 rearrangement. Productive Simpson clonality was computed per sample as the square root of Simpson's diversity index over productive rearrangements. In its TCRdb copy, this immuneACCESS table keeps in-frame sequences only and misses some clones. Where compared with another copy, unresolved V genes explain less than half of these, and the others have no known cause. That table is the source of V, J and clone size, and D and trimming were worked out from the DNA. Present in this sample are 300,000 to 400,000 clones, roughly 87% of which were seen just once. Around 8.9% of the sample is in the top ten clones.

Sequences were obtained from peripheral blood. This clonotype was obtained from a man in his thirties or forties with COVID-19, enrolled during active disease. Recombination connected TRBV28 to TRBJ1-1, and 9 junction bases match TRBD1. The CDR3 protein sequence reads: CASGDAYRGPLDTEAFF. Read as DNA, the sequence is TGTGCCAGCGGAGACGCCTACAGGGGGCCGTTGGACACTGAAGCTTTCTTT.